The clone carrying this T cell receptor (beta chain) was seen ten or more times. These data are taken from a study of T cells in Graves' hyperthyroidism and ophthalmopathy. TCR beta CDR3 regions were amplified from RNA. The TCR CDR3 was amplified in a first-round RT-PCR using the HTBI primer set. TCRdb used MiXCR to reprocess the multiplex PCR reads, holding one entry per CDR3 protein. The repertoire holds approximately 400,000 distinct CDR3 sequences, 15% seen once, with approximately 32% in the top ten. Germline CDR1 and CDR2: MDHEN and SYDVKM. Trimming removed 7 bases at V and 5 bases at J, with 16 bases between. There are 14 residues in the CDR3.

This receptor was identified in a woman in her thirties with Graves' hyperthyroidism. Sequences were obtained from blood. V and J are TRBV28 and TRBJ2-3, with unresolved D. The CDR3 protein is CASNRVGPGDTQYF. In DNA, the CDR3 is TGTGCCAGCAACCGGGTTGGCCCTGGAGATACGCAGTATTTT.